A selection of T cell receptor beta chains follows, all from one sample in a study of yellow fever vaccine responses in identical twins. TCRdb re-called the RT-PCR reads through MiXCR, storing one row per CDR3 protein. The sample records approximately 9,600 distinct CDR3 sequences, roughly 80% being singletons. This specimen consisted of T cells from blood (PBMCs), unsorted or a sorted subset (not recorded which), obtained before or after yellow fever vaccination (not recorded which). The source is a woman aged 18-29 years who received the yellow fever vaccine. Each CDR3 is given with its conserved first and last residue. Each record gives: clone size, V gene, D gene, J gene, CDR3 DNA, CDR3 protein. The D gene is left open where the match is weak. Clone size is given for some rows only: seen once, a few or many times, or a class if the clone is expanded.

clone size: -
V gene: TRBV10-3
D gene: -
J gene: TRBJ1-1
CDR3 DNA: TGTGCCATCAGTGAGTCGAACAGGGTCATGAACACTGAAGCTTTCTTT
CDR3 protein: CAISESNRVMNTEAFF

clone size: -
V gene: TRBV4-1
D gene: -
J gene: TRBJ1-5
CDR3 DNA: TGCGCCAGCAGCCTTGGGACCTGGGGCAATCAGCCCCAGCATTTT
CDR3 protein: CASSLGTWGNQPQHF

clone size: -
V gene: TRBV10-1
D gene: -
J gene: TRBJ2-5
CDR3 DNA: TGCGCCAGCAGTCGACAGGTTAAAGAGACCCAGTACTTC
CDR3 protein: CASSRQVKETQYF

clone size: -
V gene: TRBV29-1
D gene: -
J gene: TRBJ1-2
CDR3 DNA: TGCAGCGTTGAAATCCGGGAGGCGTATGGCTACACCTTC
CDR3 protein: CSVEIREAYGYTF

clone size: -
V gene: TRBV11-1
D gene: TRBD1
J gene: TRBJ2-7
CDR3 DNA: TGTGCCAGCAGCCATCCGGGACAGCACGACGAGCAGTACTTC
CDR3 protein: CASSHPGQHDEQYF

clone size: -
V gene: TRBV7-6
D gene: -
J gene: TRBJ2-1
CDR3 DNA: TGTGCCAGCAGCTTATCGCCGGGACTCTTCAATGAGCAGTTCTTC
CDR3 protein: CASSLSPGLFNEQFF

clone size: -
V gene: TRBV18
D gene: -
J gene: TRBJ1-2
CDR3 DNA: TGTGCCAGCTCACCGGACACGCGCTACACCTTC
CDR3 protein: CASSPDTRYTF

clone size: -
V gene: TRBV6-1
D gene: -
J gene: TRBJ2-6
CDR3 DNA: TGTGCCAGCAGACGAGACACTGGGGCCAACGTCCTGACTTTC
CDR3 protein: CASRRDTGANVLTF

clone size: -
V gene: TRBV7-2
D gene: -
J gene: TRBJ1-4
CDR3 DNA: TGTGCCAGCAGCTTAGCCCCGCCAGCAACTAATGAAAAACTGTTTTTT
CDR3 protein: CASSLAPPATNEKLFF

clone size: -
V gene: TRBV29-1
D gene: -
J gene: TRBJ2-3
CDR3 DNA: TGCAGCTGGACTTGGGGGACTACAGATACGCAGTATTTT
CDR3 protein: CSWTWGTTDTQYF

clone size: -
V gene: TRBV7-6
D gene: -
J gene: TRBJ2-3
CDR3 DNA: TGTGCCAGCAGCTTAGGAGGTGGATTCACAGATACGCAGTATTTT
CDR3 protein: CASSLGGGFTDTQYF

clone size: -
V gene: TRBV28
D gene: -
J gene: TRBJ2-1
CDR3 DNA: TGTGCCATAAGCCGGGGCCAGAGGACTCAGTTCTTC
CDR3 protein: CAISRGQRTQFF

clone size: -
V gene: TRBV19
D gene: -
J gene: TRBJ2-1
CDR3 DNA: TGTGCCAGCAAAGGGGGGGGGACGGGAAGGTCCTACAATGAGCAGTTCTTC
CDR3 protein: CASKGGGTGRSYNEQFF

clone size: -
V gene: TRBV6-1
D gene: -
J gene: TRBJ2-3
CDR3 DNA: TGTGCCAGCCAAGAGCAGGGCTATTTATTCACAGATACGCAGTATTTT
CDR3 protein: CASQEQGYLFTDTQYF

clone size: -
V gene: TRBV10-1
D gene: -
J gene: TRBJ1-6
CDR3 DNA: TGCGCCAGCAGTGAGGCCCAGGAGCGCACCCTCCACTTT
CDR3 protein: CASSEAQERTLHF

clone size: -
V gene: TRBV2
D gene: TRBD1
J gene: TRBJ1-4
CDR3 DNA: TGTGCCAGCATCACAGGGGGGAATAATGAAAAACTGTTTTTT
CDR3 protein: CASITGGNNEKLFF

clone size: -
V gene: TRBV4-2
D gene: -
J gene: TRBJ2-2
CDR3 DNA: TGTGCCAGCAGCCATTTCGGGGACACCGGGGAGCTGTTTTTT
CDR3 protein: CASSHFGDTGELFF

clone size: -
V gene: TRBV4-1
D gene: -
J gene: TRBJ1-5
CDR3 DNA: TGCGCCAGCAGCGTCGGACAGACGAGCAATCAGCCCCAGCATTTT
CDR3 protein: CASSVGQTSNQPQHF

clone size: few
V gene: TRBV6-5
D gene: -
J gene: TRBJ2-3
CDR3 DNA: TGTGCCAGCAGTTACCAGGGGCGTGTCTGGGATACGCAGTATTTT
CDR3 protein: CASSYQGRVWDTQYF

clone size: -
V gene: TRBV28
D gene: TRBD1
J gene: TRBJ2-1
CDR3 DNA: TGTGCCAGCATCCTGGACAGGGGTAGGAATGAGCAGTTCTTC
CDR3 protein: CASILDRGRNEQFF

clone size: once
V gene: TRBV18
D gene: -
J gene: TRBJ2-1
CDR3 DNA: TGTGCCAGCTCACCATGGCAAGTCGCCTACAATGAGCAGTTCTTC
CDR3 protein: CASSPWQVAYNEQFF

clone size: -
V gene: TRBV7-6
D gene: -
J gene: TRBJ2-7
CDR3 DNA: TGTGCCAGCAGCTCTACGACAGGCCCCTATGAGCAGTACTTC
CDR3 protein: CASSSTTGPYEQYF

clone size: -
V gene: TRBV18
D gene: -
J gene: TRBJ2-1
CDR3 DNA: TGTGCCAGCTCACTAGACGCCTACAATGAGCAGTTCTTC
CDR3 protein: CASSLDAYNEQFF

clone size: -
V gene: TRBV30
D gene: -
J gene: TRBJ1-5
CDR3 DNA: TGTGCCTGGAAGGACCCGAAGGGGCGGCGTCAGCCCCAGCATTTT
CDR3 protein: CAWKDPKGRRQPQHF

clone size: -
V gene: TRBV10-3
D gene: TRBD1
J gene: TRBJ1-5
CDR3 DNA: TGTGCCACCCAGGGGGGGAATAGCAATCAGCCCCAGCATTTT
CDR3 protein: CATQGGNSNQPQHF

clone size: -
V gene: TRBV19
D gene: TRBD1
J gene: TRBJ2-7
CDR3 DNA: TGTGCCAGTAGTCTACAGGGGGTAGGGTTCTACGAGCAGTACTTC
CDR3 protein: CASSLQGVGFYEQYF

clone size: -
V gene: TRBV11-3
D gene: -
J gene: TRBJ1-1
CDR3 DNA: TGTGCCAGCAGCCACCGGGAGGTAGGACAAGCTTTCTTT
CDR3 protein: CASSHREVGQAFF

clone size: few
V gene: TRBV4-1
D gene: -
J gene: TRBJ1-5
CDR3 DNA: TGCGCCAGCAGCCAAGTCCAGCTCCTTGGTCAGCCCCAGCATTTT
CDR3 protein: CASSQVQLLGQPQHF

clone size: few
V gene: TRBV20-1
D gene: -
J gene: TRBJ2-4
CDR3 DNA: TGCAGTGCTAGAGCAGGGGCCGGGGGGAACATTCAGTACTTC
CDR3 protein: CSARAGAGGNIQYF

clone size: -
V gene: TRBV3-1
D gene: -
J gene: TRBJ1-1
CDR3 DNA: TGTGCCAGCAGCCAGACAGGTCAACTGAACACTGAAGCTTTCTTT
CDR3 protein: CASSQTGQLNTEAFF

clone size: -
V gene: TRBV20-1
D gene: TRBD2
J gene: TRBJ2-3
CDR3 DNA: TGCAGTGCTGTAGCGGGGACGACAGATACGCAGTATTTT
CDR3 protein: CSAVAGTTDTQYF

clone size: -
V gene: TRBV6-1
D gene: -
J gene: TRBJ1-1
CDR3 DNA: TGTGCCAGCAGCCCGTTCGGGGGCACTGAAGCTTTCTTT
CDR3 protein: CASSPFGGTEAFF

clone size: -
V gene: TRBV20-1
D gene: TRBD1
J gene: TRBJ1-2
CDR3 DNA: TGCAGTGCTTCGGGGACAGACCGTTATGGCTACACCTTC
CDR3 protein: CSASGTDRYGYTF

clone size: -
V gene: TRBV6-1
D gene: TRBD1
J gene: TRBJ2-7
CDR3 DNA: TGTGCCAGCAGTGCCCCTGCAGGACAGGGTCCCCACGAGCAGTACTTC
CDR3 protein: CASSAPAGQGPHEQYF

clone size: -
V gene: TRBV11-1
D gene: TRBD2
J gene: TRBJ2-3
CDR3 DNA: TGTGCCAGCAGCTTAGTCGGAGCGGGGAACACAGATACGCAGTATTTT
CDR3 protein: CASSLVGAGNTDTQYF

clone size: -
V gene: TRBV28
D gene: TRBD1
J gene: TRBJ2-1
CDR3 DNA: TGTGCCAGCAGTCTACTCGGGACAGGGGTGGTAAATGAGCAGTTCTTC
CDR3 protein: CASSLLGTGVVNEQFF

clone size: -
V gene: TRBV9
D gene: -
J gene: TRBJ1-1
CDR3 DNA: TGTGCCAGCACCGTGGGGGGGGCTCTGAACACTGAAGCTTTCTTT
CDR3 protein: CASTVGGALNTEAFF

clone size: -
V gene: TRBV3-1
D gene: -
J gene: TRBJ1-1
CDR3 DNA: TGTGCCAGCAGCCCCGGACAGTACACTGAAGCTTTCTTT
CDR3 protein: CASSPGQYTEAFF

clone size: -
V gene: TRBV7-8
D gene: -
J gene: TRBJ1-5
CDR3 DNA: TGTGCCAGCGTCAACGTTGGGGGACCCAATCAGCCCCAGCATTTT
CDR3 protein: CASVNVGGPNQPQHF

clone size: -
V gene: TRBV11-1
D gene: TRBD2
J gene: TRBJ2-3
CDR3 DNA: TGTGCCAGCACCCTTCCGCGGGAGGGCACAGATACGCAGTATTTT
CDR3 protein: CASTLPREGTDTQYF

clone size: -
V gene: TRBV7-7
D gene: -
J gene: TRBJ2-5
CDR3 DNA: TGTGCCAGCAGCTTATATTCCAGGCGGGTTGGGGAGACCCAGTACTTC
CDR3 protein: CASSLYSRRVGETQYF

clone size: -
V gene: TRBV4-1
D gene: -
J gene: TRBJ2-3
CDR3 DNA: TGCGCCAGCAGCCACGACAGTACAGATACGCAGTATTTT
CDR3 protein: CASSHDSTDTQYF

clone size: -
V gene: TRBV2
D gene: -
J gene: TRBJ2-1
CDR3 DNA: TGTGCCAGCAGCGGGCTCCGGGGGTTCTTC
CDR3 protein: CASSGLRGFF

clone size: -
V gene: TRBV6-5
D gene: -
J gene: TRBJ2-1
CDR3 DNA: TGTGCCAGCAGTTACTCGAAACCCGGCACCTACAATGAGCAGTTCTTC
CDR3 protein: CASSYSKPGTYNEQFF

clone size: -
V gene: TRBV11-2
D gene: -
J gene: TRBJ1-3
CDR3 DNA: TGTGCCAGCAGCAATCGACAAGCCTCTGGAAACACCATATATTTT
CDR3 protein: CASSNRQASGNTIYF

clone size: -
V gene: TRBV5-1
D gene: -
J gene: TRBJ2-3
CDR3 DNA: TGCGCCAGCAGCTTGGATGCAGTAAGCACAGATACGCAGTATTTT
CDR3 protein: CASSLDAVSTDTQYF

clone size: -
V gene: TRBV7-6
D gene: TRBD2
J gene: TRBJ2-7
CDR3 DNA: TGTGCCAGCAGCCCGGGACTAGCGGGAGAAACCTACGAGCAGTACTTC
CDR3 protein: CASSPGLAGETYEQYF

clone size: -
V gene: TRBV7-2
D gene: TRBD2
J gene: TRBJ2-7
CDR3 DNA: TGTGCCAGCAGCTTAGCGTCCCAGCGGGGATCCTACGAGCAGTACTTC
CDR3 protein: CASSLASQRGSYEQYF

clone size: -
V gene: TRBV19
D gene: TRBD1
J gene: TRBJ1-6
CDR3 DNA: TGTGCCAGTAGTGTCGGACAGGGAGCATCCTATAATTCACCCCTCCACTTT
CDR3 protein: CASSVGQGASYNSPLHF

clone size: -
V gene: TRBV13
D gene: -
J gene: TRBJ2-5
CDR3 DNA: TGTGCCAGCAGCGGGGTGACCGGGACGGGAGAGACCCAGTACTTC
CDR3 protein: CASSGVTGTGETQYF

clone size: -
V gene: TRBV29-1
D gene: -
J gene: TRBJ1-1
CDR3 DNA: TGCAGCGTTCAGTGGGAAGAAGCTTTCTTT
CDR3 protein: CSVQWEEAFF

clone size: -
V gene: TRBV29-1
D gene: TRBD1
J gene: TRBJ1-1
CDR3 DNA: TGCAGCGTTGCCCAAGACAGGGGTGAGGCTTTCTTT
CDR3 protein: CSVAQDRGEAFF